These 7 T cell receptor beta chains were all obtained from the same sample, sequenced in a study of T cell changes during pregnancy in multiple sclerosis. Data came from immunoSEQ multiplex PCR; TCRdb stores just in-frame clones and leaves some out. The sample holds tens of thousands of clones; roughly nine tenths are singletons and the top ten take around 0.7%. The specimen comprised peripheral blood, sampled in the third trimester of pregnancy. The receptors stem from a female donor in good health, enrolled as a control in a pregnancy study.

The chain combines TRBV30 with TRBJ2-2; D not resolved. The germline gives CDR1 GTSNPN, CDR2 SVGIG (reference sequence). With 6 bases removed from V and 6 bases from J, the gap between germline ends came to 17 bases. The CDR3 is made up of 14 amino acids. The CDR3 nucleotides are TGTGCCTGCTCTAGGTTACGTGACGCCGGGGAGCTGTTTTTT. It specifies CACSRLRDAGELFF.

CDR3 coding DNA: TGCAGCGTTGATCAGGGTAGGTCCGGCAGGGGAGATGGCTACACCTTC. Its protein is CSVDQGRSGRGDGYTF. The chain recombines TRBV29-1 with TRBJ1-2, with D possibly being TRBD1 (6 bases). CDR1 and CDR2 from the germline V gene are SQVTM and ANQGSEA. Trimming removed 3 bases at V and 6 bases at J, with 23 bases between. The CDR3 extends over 16 amino acids.

CDR3 nucleotides: TGTGCCAGCAGCTCCCGGACTAGCGGCACCGGGGAGCTGTTTTTT. Encoded protein: CASSSRTSGTGELFF. The V call is TRBV11-3, the J call TRBJ2-2; 10 positions agree with TRBD2. The CDR3 runs 15 residues. Germline V lookup: CDR1 SGHNT, CDR2 YENEEA. V was clipped by 4 bases and J by 4 bases; unmatched bases: 3.

This clone was detected only a few times. The gene calls are TRBV2 and TRBJ2-7, with D perhaps matching TRBD1 (5 bases). This CDR3 comprises 14 residues. V dropped 4 bases and J dropped 3 bases, with 13 bases sitting between them. Per germline, CDR1 SNHLY and CDR2 FYNNEI. This CDR3 is CASSGGDRNYEQYF. In DNA form, the CDR3 reads TGTGCCAGCAGTGGAGGCGACAGAAACTACGAGCAGTACTTC. Based on the CDR3 plus reference TRBV2 and TRBJ2-7, the full variable domain is EPEVTQTPSHQVTQMGQEVILRCVPISNHLYFYWYRQILGQKVEFLVSFYNNEISEKSEIFDDQFSVERPDGSNFTLKIRSTKLEDSAMYFCASSGGDRNYEQYFGPGTRLTVT.

The chain combines TRBV19 with TRBJ2-7; D is ambiguous. CDR3 size: 13 residues. V gave up 1 base and J gave up 4 bases, with 8 bases separating them. From germline, CDR1 is LNHDA and CDR2 SQIVND (reference sequence). Here the CDR3 DNA reads TGTGCCAGTAGTATAGGCTCAGGTTACGAGCAGTACTTC. Translation gives CASSIGSGYEQYF.

The V gene is TRBV7-2, the J gene TRBJ1-3; 9 bases are shared with TRBD1. Germline V gene lookup returns CDR1 SGHTA and CDR2 FQGNSA. The length of the CDR3 is 16 residues. Trimming removed 3 bases from V and 0 bases from J; junction bases left unmatched: 3. CDR3 sequence: CASSFGDRDSGNTIYF. For the CDR3, the DNA is TGTGCCAGCAGCTTCGGGGACAGGGACTCTGGAAACACCATATATTTT.

The chain uses TRBV9 and TRBJ2-1; TRBD2 aligns across 9 bases. V lost 2 bases and J lost 5; bases outside the gene matches: 5. The CDR3 runs to 15 residues. Germline V gives CDR1 SGDLS, CDR2 YYNGEE. Here the CDR3 reads CASSVVAGDNNEQFF. For the CDR3, the DNA is TGTGCCAGCAGCGTGGTAGCGGGAGACAACAATGAGCAGTTCTTC.